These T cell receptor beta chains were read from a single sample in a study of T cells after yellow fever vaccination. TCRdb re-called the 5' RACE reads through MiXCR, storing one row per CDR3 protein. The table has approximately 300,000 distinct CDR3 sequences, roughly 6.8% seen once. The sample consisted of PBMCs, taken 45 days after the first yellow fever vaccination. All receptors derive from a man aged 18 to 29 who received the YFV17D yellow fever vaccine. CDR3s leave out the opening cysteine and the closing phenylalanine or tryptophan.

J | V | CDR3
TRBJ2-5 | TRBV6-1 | ASRDGIQETQY
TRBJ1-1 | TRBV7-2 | ASSLEQNTEAF
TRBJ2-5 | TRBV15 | ATSREPKAGGTIGEETQY
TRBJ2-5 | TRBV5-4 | ASSLGDLQEAQY
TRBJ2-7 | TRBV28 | ASIPGQGGYEQY
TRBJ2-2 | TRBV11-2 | ASSLVTSGGDTGELF
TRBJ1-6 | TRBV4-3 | ASSQDSATAWNSPLH
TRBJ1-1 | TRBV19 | ASTTDRGWTEAF
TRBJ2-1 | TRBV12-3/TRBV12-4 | ASRLGWGLYNEQF
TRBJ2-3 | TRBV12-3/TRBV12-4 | ASSRDSTTDTQY
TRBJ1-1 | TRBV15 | ATSNMNTEAF
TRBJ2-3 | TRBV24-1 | ATSEGGAVTDTQY
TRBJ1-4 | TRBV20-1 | SAPPVDVATNEKLF
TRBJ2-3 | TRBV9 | ASSGEKTSGGAGSTDTQY
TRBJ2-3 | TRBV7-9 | ASSLRSTPDTQY
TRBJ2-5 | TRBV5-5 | ASSQAWDIKTQY
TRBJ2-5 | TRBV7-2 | ASSLGAAPETQY
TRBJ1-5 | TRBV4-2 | ASSQGQGTQPQH
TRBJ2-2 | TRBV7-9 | ASSPNLGGPNTGELF
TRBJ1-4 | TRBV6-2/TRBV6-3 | ASNTEDEKLF
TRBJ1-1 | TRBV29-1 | IVGSPNTEAF
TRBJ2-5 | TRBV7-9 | ASSSLDSYFQETQY
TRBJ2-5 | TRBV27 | ASSSREGETQY
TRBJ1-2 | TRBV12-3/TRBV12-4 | ASILDSRGYGYT
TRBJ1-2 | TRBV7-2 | ASSSSTGVGGYT
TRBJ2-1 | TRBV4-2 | ASSQDTDGNLLGEQF
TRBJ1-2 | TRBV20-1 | SASDRGDGYT
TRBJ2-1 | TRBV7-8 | ASSPRRGEQF
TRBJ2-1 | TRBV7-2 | ASSLMGARDEQF
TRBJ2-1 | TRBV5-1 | ASSLDRGGPYNEQF
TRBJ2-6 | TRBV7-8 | ASSSETDLGRGANVLT
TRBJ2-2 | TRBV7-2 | ASSLTGRTGELF
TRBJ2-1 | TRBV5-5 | ASSLNKLGVADEQF
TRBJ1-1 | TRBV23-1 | ASTPSWGTEAF
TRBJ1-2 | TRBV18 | ASLPTGVNYGYT
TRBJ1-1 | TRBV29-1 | SVDRVNTEAF
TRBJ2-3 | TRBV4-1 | ASSQEGIASTDTQY
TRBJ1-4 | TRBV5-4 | ASSLTGSSMEKLF
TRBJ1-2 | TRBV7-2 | ASSLSSSDYGYT
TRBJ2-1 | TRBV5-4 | ASSIPGTSGVEQF
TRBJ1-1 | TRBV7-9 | ASSTAGNTEAF
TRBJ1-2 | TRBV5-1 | ASSLLEEGSYGYT
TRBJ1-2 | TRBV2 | ASTTRETKGYT
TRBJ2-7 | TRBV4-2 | ASSHYQGDYEQY
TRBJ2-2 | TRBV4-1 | ASSHQLGELF
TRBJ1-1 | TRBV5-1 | ASSLGQGLTEAF
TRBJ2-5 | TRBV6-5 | ASSYSGDRETQY
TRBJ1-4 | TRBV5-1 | ASSLKATTNEKLF
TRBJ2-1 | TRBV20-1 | SARDIGYEQF
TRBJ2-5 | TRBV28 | ASSLGGRGRETQY
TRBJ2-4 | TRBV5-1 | ASSHPEVENIQY
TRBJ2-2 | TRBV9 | ASSAGTRRTTGELF
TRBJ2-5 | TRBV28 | ASSLLSGQDQETQY
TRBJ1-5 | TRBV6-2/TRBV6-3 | ASSYSGAGTQPQH
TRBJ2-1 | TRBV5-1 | ASSLTGVLFLDEQF
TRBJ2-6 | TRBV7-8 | ASSLASREGSGANVLT
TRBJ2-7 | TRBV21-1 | ASSKSGTGSSYEQY
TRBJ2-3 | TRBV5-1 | ASSLAPSGGDTQY
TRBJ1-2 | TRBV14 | ASSGTGNYGYT